This T cell receptor (beta chain) was sequenced in a study of CD8+CD57+ T cells in acquired aplastic anemia. For CDR3 and TCR beta VDJ profiling, genomic DNA was the template used. TCRdb ran MiXCR on the reads and lists one entry per CDR3 protein. The table records 30,000 to 40,000 distinct CDR3 sequences, 65% to 80% of them present only once. CDR3 size: 19 residues. Trimming removed 0 bases from V and 5 bases from J; junction bases left unmatched: 13. Germline values: CDR1 MGHDK, CDR2 SYGVNS. The specimen sequenced was sorted CD4+, CD8+, or CD8+CD57+ T cells (not recorded which) from PBMCs. V and J are TRBV25-1 and TRBJ2-5; 12 bases are shared with TRBD2. The receptor comes from a human donor in good health, serving as a control. The CDR3: CASSEYGSASSGGDETQYF. The CDR3 nucleotides are TGTGCCAGCAGTGAATATGGGTCCGCCTCTAGCGGGGGGGATGAGACCCAGTACTTC.